These 12 T cell receptor beta chains share one sample of origin, sequenced in a study of T cells in localized non-small cell lung cancer. Only in-frame clones appear in the TCRdb table, and some are missing; sequencing was by immunoSEQ multiplex PCR. The sample contains about 11,000 clones, 85% to 95% of which appear only once. This sample comprised peripheral blood, obtained before any cancer treatment. The receptor set was obtained from a male donor aged 60 or older with stage III lung adenocarcinoma.

The chain joins TRBV6-5 to TRBJ2-7; D is unclear. V was trimmed by 4 bases and J by 3 bases, leaving 13 bases between them. Germline V gene lookup returns CDR1 MNHEY and CDR2 SVGAGI. This CDR3 region has 14 residues. DNA of the CDR3: TGTGCCAGCAGTTCCGTCCGCGAAGTCTACGAGCAGTACTTC. Its translation: CASSSVREVYEQYF.

The V call is TRBV12-5, the J call TRBJ2-3; D gene unclear. This CDR3 region has 13 residues. The germline V gene has CDR1 LGHNT and CDR2 FRNRAP. Trimming cost V 9 bases and J 0 bases, with 10 bases left between them. The CDR3 DNA reads as TGTGCTAGCTCCAGCCCTAGCACAGATACGCAGTATTTT. Its protein is CASSSPSTDTQYF.

The gene calls are TRBV20-1 and TRBJ2-4, with D unclear. From germline, CDR1 is DFQATT and CDR2 SNEGSKA (reference sequence). The CDR3 has 11 residues. Deletions cut 6 bases from V and 11 bases from J, with 14 bases between. The CDR3 coding sequence is TGCAGTGCCATAGCACCCCCCCTTCAGTACTTC. It yields the protein CSAIAPPLQYF.

This chain's CDR3 is CASSPGTSGRSEQYF. DNA of the CDR3: TGTGCCAGCAGTCCCGGGACTAGCGGGAGGAGCGAGCAGTACTTC. This chain uses TRBV28 with TRBJ2-7; TRBD2 agrees at 15 bases. Germline trimming cut 5 bases from V and 6 bases from J; bases unmatched to any gene: 5. The germline V gene encodes CDR1 MDHEN and CDR2 SYDVKM. This CDR3 is built from 15 residues.

The chain combines TRBV13 with TRBJ1-3, with 10 bases aligning to TRBD1. The J segment lost 9 bases and the V segment lost 5 bases, leaving 10 bases of the junction unmatched. CDR3 size: 15 residues. The germline gives CDR1 PRHDT, CDR2 FYEKMQ (reference sequence). The CDR3 DNA reads TGTGCCAGCAGCCAAAGGGACAGGGGCACTTCCACCATATATTTT. It translates to CASSQRDRGTSTIYF.

The chain carries TRBV15 and TRBJ2-7; D possibly corresponds to TRBD1 (6 bases). V was clipped by 0 bases and J by 3 bases, with 18 bases between them. CDR3 size: 17 residues. Germline CDR1 and CDR2: LNHNV and YYDKDF (reference sequence). This CDR3 reads CATSRDLVRGTYYEQYF. As DNA, the CDR3 is TGTGCCACCAGCAGAGATCTCGTGAGGGGGACCTACTACGAGCAGTACTTC.

The chain is built from TRBV7-8 and TRBJ2-2; TRBD2 agrees at 10 bases. After removal of 5 bases from V and 6 bases from J, the junction contained 12 bases not matched to a gene. CDR1 and CDR2 (germline): SGHVS, FQNEAQ. The CDR3 runs 17 residues. The DNA for the CDR3 is TGTGCCAGCAGCGGTCAATCTCTAGCGGGAGTGGCCGGGGAGCTGTTTTTT. The encoded protein is CASSGQSLAGVAGELFF.

The V gene is TRBV6-6, the J gene TRBJ2-7; 7 bases align to TRBD2. J lost 3 bases, V lost 1 base, and 6 bases had no gene match. CDR1 is MNHNY and CDR2 is SVGAGI in the germline V gene (reference sequence). The CDR3 has 15 residues. The CDR3 nucleotides read TGTGCCAGCAGTTACTGGGCTAGCGGCCACTACGAGCAGTACTTC. Protein product: CASSYWASGHYEQYF.

The chain joins TRBV5-1 to TRBJ1-1; D is ambiguous. CDR3 size: 13 residues. From germline, CDR1 is SGHRS and CDR2 YFSETQ. V was trimmed by 7 bases and J by 0 bases, leaving 10 bases between them. CDR3 residues: CASRGRLNTEAFF. The CDR3 nucleotides are TGCGCCAGCCGTGGACGGCTGAACACTGAAGCTTTCTTT. The entire variable domain, with the rest obtained from reference TRBV5-1 and TRBJ1-1, is as follows: KAGVTQTPRYLIKTRGQQVTLSCSPISGHRSVSWYQQTPGQGLQFLFEYFSETQRNKGNFPGRFSGRQFSNSRSEMNVSTLELGDSALYLCASRGRLNTEAFFGQGTRLTVV.

The rearrangement joins TRBV6-6 to TRBJ1-5, with 11 bases aligning to TRBD1. Germline trimming cut 2 bases from V and 4 bases from J; bases unmatched to any gene: 4. Germline lookup yields CDR1 MNHNY and CDR2 SVGAGI (reference sequence). This CDR3 is built from 16 residues. The CDR3 DNA sequence: TGTGCCAGCAGTTACAGCGGGACAGGGGGGAATCAGCCCCAGCATTTT. Translated: CASSYSGTGGNQPQHF.

The gene calls are TRBV5-4 and TRBJ1-2, with a weak D call TRBD1 (5 bases). V was clipped by 5 bases and J by 0 bases, with 8 bases between them. This CDR3 comprises 13 residues. Germline values: CDR1 SGHNT, CDR2 YYREEE (reference sequence). The CDR3 DNA reads as TGTGCCAGCAGTCCAGGGTCTAACTATGGCTACACCTTC. Amino acids: CASSPGSNYGYTF. The full variable domain, with the rest looked up from reference TRBV5-4 and TRBJ1-2, is ETGVTQSPTHLIKTRGQQVTLRCSSQSGHNTVSWYQQALGQGPQFIFQYYREEENGRGNFPPRFSGLQFPNYSSELNVNALELDDSALYLCASSPGSNYGYTFGSGTRLTVV.

J is TRBJ2-3 and V is TRBV11-3; 10 bases align to TRBD2. The V gene's germline CDR1 is SGHNT and CDR2 YENEEA. This CDR3 region has 19 residues. The J segment lost 4 bases and the V segment lost 5 bases, leaving 18 bases of the junction unmatched. CDR3 protein: CASSHTDRWTSGGPDTQYF. In DNA form, the CDR3 reads TGTGCCAGCAGCCATACAGACCGGTGGACTAGCGGCGGACCAGATACGCAGTATTTT.